The present T cell receptor beta chain was sequenced within a study of blood T cell repertoires in COVID-19. Whole-study context: Italy, Spain and the United States were the sources of the convalescent and acute COVID-19 samples. T cells, B-cell-depleted T cells, or PBMCs provided the cDNA or gDNA that served as material.

In the original processing: Cell counts per sample came from amplifying reference gene primers. The table came from immunoSEQ multiplex PCR; TCRdb's copy has only in-frame clones and leaves some out. Clone size and V and J calls were adopted from that table, with D and trimming inferred from the DNA. The repertoire includes some 80,000 clones, approximately 80% of them detected once, and 7% to 9.5% sits in the top ten. Sequenced material: peripheral blood. The sequence derives from a human donor in a cohort sampled during active COVID-19.

The DNA of the CDR3 is TGTGCCACCAGTGATCAGGGGGCAGGCACTGAAGCTTTCTTT. Translating it yields CATSDQGAGTEAFF. The chain joins TRBV24-1 to TRBJ1-1; the match to TRBD1 covers 8 bases. V shed 3 bases and J 4 bases; nucleotides not matched to a gene: 3. Germline V gene lookup returns CDR1 KGHDR and CDR2 SFDVKD. This CDR3 is built from 14 residues.